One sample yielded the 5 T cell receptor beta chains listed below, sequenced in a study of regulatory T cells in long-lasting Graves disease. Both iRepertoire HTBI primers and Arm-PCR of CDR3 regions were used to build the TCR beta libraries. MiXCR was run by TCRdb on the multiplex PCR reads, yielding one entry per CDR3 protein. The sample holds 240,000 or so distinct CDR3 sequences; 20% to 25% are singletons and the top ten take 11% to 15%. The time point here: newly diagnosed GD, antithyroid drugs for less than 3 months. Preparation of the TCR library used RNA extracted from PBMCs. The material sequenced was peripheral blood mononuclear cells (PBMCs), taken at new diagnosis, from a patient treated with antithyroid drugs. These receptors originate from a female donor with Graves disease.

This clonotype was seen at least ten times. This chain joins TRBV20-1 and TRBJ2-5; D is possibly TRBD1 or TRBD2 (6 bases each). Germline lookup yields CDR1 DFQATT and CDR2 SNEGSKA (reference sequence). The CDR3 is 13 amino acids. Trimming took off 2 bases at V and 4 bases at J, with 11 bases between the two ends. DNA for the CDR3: TGCAGTGCTAGAAAGGAGGGGGGAGAGACCCAGTACTTC. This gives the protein CSARKEGGETQYF.

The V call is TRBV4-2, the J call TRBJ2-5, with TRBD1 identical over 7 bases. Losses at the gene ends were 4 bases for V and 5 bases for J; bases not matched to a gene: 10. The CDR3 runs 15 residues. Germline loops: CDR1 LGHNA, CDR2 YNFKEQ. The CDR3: CASSRSLGGEETQYF. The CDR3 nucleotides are TGTGCCAGCAGCCGATCGCTAGGGGGCGAGGAGACCCAGTACTTC.

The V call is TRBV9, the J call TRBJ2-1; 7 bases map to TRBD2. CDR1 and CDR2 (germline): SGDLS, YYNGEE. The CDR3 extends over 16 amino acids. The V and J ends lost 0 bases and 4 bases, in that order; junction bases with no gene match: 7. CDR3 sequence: CASSVGGAGPYNEQFF. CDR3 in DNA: TGTGCCAGCAGCGTAGGTGGAGCGGGACCTTACAATGAGCAGTTCTTC. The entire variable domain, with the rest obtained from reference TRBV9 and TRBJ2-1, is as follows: DSGVTQTPKHLITATGQRVTLRCSPRSGDLSVYWYQQSLDQGLQFLIQYYNGEERAKGNILERFSAQQFPDLHSELNLSSLELGDSALYFCASSVGGAGPYNEQFFGPGTRLTVL.

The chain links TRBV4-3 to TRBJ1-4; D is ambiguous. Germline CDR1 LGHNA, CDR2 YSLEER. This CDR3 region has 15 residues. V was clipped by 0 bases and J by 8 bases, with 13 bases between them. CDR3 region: CASSQDPDIGEKLFF. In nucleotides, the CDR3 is TGCGCCAGCAGCCAAGATCCAGACATAGGGGAAAAACTGTTTTTT.

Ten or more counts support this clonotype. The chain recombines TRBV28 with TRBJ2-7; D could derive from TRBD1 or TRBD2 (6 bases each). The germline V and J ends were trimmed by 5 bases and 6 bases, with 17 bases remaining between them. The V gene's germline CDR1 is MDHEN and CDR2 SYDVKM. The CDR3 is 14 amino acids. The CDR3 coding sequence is TGTGCCAGCAGTCGAAGGGGGTTGCGGGGCGAGCAGTACTTC. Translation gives CASSRRGLRGEQYF.